The 27 T cell receptor beta chains reported below all come from one sample, sequenced in a study of T cells in localized non-small cell lung cancer. Assay: immunoSEQ multiplex PCR; the TCRdb copy retains only in-frame clones and omits some. The sample carries 130,000 or so clones, roughly 90% recorded once. The sample in question was peripheral blood, obtained before any cancer treatment. These receptors were obtained from a female donor of 60 years or more with stage I lung adenocarcinoma.

The V and J genes are TRBV27 and TRBJ2-1, with D possibly matching TRBD2 (5 bases). CDR3 length: 16 residues. Germline V gives CDR1 MNHEY, CDR2 SMNVEV (reference sequence). V shed 5 bases and J shed 0 bases, with 14 bases lying between them. The CDR3 here is CASSLRAAYSYNEQFF. The CDR3 bases are TGTGCCAGCAGTCTTCGAGCGGCTTACTCCTACAATGAGCAGTTCTTC.

The chain has TRBV6-6 and TRBJ1-1; TRBD1 might be the D (5 bases). The germline V gene encodes CDR1 MNHNY and CDR2 SVGAGI (reference sequence). Trimming cost V 5 bases and J 2 bases, with 12 bases left between them. The CDR3 length is 14 residues. CDR3: CASSADRGNTEAFF. The CDR3 DNA reads TGTGCCAGCAGTGCGGATAGGGGAAACACTGAAGCTTTCTTT.

The chain combines TRBV30 with TRBJ1-1; D remains unclear. The CDR3 loop spans 12 amino acids. The V end lost 3 bases, the J end lost 1 base, and 6 bases lay between the germline ends. Germline-derived CDR1 and CDR2 are GTSNPN and SVGIG (reference sequence). The CDR3 DNA is TGTGCCTGGAGGACACAGAACACTGAAGCTTTCTTT. Protein sequence: CAWRTQNTEAFF.

CDR3 coding DNA: TGTGCCAGCAGTATCGTCGGGGGACACAGACGATACAATGAGCAGTTCTTC. Protein: CASSIVGGHRRYNEQFF. The V gene is TRBV28, the J gene TRBJ2-1; either TRBD1 or TRBD2 may supply D (6 bases each). This CDR3 spans 17 amino acids. Germline lookup yields CDR1 MDHEN and CDR2 SYDVKM. The germline V and J ends were trimmed by 5 bases and 4 bases, with 21 bases remaining between them.

This clone was seen a few times. The chain has TRBV28 and TRBJ1-5; 10 positions match TRBD1. Germline V CDR1 and CDR2: MDHEN, SYDVKM. The length of the CDR3 is 15 residues. V lost 6 bases and J lost 3; bases outside the gene matches: 5. The CDR3 bases are TGTGCCAGCAGCCTCGGGACAGGGGACAATCAGCCCCAGCATTTT. Encoded protein: CASSLGTGDNQPQHF.

The gene calls are TRBV6-5 and TRBJ1-5; the D gene is possibly TRBD1 (5 bases). The ends were cut back, 4 bases at V and 5 bases at J, with 12 bases in the middle. Germline V lookup: CDR1 MNHEY, CDR2 SVGAGI. This CDR3 contains 14 residues. The CDR3: CASSSLMGDQPQHF. Here the CDR3 DNA reads TGTGCCAGCAGTTCACTGATGGGGGATCAGCCCCAGCATTTT.

As to this clone: Other DNA variants within this sample encode the same CDR3. This chain joins TRBV28 and TRBJ1-4, with D maybe TRBD1 (5 bases). Looked up from germline, CDR1 is MDHEN and CDR2 is SYDVKM. The CDR3 runs to 14 residues. V was trimmed by 2 bases and J by 1 base, leaving 5 bases between them. The CDR3 region has the DNA TGTGCCAGCAGTTTAGGGGGAACTAATGAAAAACTGTTTTTT. Its protein is CASSLGGTNEKLFF.

The rearrangement uses TRBV5-1 and TRBJ2-2, with D perhaps TRBD1 (5 bases). CDR1 SGHRS and CDR2 YFSETQ come from the germline V gene. Between the trimmed V and J ends, which lost 0 bases and 6 bases, there was a span of 12 bases. The length of the CDR3 is 15 residues. This CDR3 is CASSLEGQGAGELFF. The CDR3 nucleotides are TGCGCCAGCAGCTTGGAAGGTCAGGGCGCCGGGGAGCTGTTTTTT. Looking up the rest from reference TRBV5-1 and TRBJ2-2 gives the full variable domain: KAGVTQTPRYLIKTRGQQVTLSCSPISGHRSVSWYQQTPGQGLQFLFEYFSETQRNKGNFPGRFSGRQFSNSRSEMNVSTLELGDSALYLCASSLEGQGAGELFFGEGSRLTVL.

The chain joins TRBV10-2 to TRBJ2-2, with TRBD2 matching over 7 bases. Per the germline V gene, CDR1 is WSHSY and CDR2 is SAAADI. This CDR3 has 15 amino acids. Trimming at V came to 11 bases and at J to 4 bases, leaving 13 bases not matched to a gene. CDR3 protein: CAAALSAGVTGELFF. The CDR3, as DNA: TGCGCCGCAGCCCTGAGTGCGGGAGTCACCGGGGAGCTGTTTTTT.

The V and J genes are TRBV29-1 and TRBJ1-2, with 10 bases identical to TRBD1. From germline, CDR1 is SQVTM and CDR2 ANQGSEA. V lost 6 bases to trimming and J lost 4 bases; unmatched junction nucleotides: 8. The CDR3 covers 14 residues. The CDR3 coding sequence is TGCAGCGTAGCCGACAGGGGGCTTTTCTATGGCTACACCTTC. As protein: CSVADRGLFYGYTF.

The rearrangement uses TRBV29-1 and TRBJ2-7; the match to TRBD1 covers 9 bases. This CDR3 region has 14 residues. The germline V gene has CDR1 SQVTM and CDR2 ANQGSEA. After removal of 6 bases from V and 3 bases from J, the junction contained 9 bases not matched to a gene. CDR3 protein: CSVETMTGGYEQYF. The CDR3 DNA sequence: TGCAGCGTCGAAACGATGACAGGGGGCTACGAGCAGTACTTC.

The V gene is TRBV1, the J gene TRBJ2-1; the D call in the table, TRBD2, was not verified against the DNA. TRBV1 corresponds to a pseudogene. The CDR3 has 16 residues. The CDR3 loop reads CTSSQRSSGPINEQFF. The CDR3 DNA is TGCACCAGCAGCCAGAGGTCTAGCGGGCCTATAAATGAGCAGTTCTTC.

The rearrangement joins TRBV7-2 to TRBJ2-1; D is unclear. Germline V gene sequence: CDR1 SGHTA, CDR2 FQGNSA. V lost 5 bases, J lost 5 bases, and 13 bases lay in between. The CDR3 length is 14 residues. CDR3 amino acids: CASSQTSSNNEQFF. CDR3 sequence (DNA): TGTGCCAGCAGCCAGACTTCAAGCAACAATGAGCAGTTCTTC.

V usage is TRBV28 and J usage is TRBJ1-4; D unresolved. This CDR3 is 12 amino acids long. Trimming pared 7 bases from V and 5 bases from J, leaving 8 bases between. Germline CDR1 is MDHEN and CDR2 is SYDVKM. CDR3 nucleotide sequence: TGTGCCAGCAACTACGTAAATGAAAAACTGTTTTTT. Protein sequence: CASNYVNEKLFF.

The chain employs TRBV11-2 and TRBJ2-1, with a tentative D call TRBD2 (5 bases). V lost 1 base and J 4 bases, leaving 20 bases between the germline ends. Germline lookup yields CDR1 SGHAT and CDR2 FQNNGV. The CDR3 totals 18 residues. The CDR3 DNA reads as TGTGCCAGCAGCTTAGTTGGGTCGTCTAGCCCGATTTACAATGAGCAGTTCTTC. This sequence encodes CASSLVGSSSPIYNEQFF.

V and J are TRBV28 and TRBJ1-3; 9 bases agree with TRBD1. Germline lookup yields CDR1 MDHEN and CDR2 SYDVKM. The CDR3 has 16 residues. The junction had 9 bases not matched to a gene; V was cut back by 5 bases and J by 4 bases. The CDR3 DNA is TGTGCCAGCAGTACAAAAGGGACAGGGAAAGGAAACACCATATATTTT. Protein product: CASSTKGTGKGNTIYF.

This chain joins TRBV5-5 and TRBJ2-7; 13 positions agree with TRBD2. This CDR3 is built from 15 residues. The J segment lost 3 bases and the V segment lost 0 bases, leaving 0 bases of the junction unmatched. In germline, CDR1 is SGHKS, CDR2 YYEKEE (reference sequence). The CDR3 region is CASSLGLAGGYEQYF. CDR3 sequence (DNA): TGTGCCAGCAGCTTGGGACTAGCGGGGGGCTACGAGCAGTACTTC.

This clone was seen only a few times. This sequence joins TRBV10-3 and TRBJ2-1; the D gene could be TRBD1 or TRBD2 (5 bases each). Trimming took 7 bases from V and 8 from J, leaving 18 bases between them. This CDR3 has 14 amino acids. Germline CDR1 ENHRY, CDR2 SYGVKD. The CDR3 sequence: CAINGFRAGDEQFF. CDR3 bases: TGTGCCATCAATGGCTTCAGGGCCGGGGATGAGCAGTTCTTC.

The V and J genes are TRBV11-2 and TRBJ2-1, with D perhaps TRBD1 (5 bases). The CDR3 runs 15 residues. The germline V gene has CDR1 SGHAT and CDR2 FQNNGV. The germline V and J ends were trimmed by 0 bases and 10 bases, with 16 bases remaining between them. The CDR3 region is CASSLDPGRAVEQFF. Here the CDR3 DNA reads TGTGCCAGCAGCTTAGATCCGGGCAGGGCAGTCGAGCAGTTCTTC.

The gene calls are TRBV6-6 and TRBJ1-1; unclear D gene. CDR3 length: 13 residues. V lost 6 bases, J lost 5 bases, and 13 bases lay in between. Per the germline V gene, CDR1 is MNHNY and CDR2 is SVGAGI (reference sequence). The CDR3 nucleotides are TGTGCCAGCAGCCCTAACAAGGGAACTGAAGCTTTCTTT. Translating it yields CASSPNKGTEAFF.

The rearrangement links TRBV20-1 to TRBJ2-7; the D is unclear. The length of the CDR3 is 11 residues. Germline values: CDR1 DFQATT, CDR2 SNEGSKA (reference sequence). CDR3 in amino acids: CSTPSSYEQYF. The CDR3 DNA sequence: TGCAGCACGCCCAGTAGCTACGAGCAGTACTTC.

J is TRBJ1-2 and V is TRBV29-1; 8 nucleotides line up with TRBD1. V was pared by 1 base and J by 8 bases, with 6 bases of the junction left unmatched. The CDR3 covers 13 residues. In germline, CDR1 is SQVTM, CDR2 ANQGSEA. The CDR3 DNA reads as TGCAGCGTTGAAGCCTTGACAGGGGTAGGCTACACCTTC. Amino acid sequence: CSVEALTGVGYTF.

J is TRBJ2-3 and V is TRBV29-1, with a tentative D call TRBD2 (5 bases). The CDR3 is 18 residues long. Looked up from germline, CDR1 is SQVTM and CDR2 is ANQGSEA. CDR3 sequence: CSVTGRNLGYGNTDTQYF. The DNA for the CDR3 is TGCAGTGTTACGGGAAGGAACTTAGGCTACGGCAACACAGATACGCAGTATTTT.

The count of this clone is one. This rearrangement joins TRBV19 to TRBJ1-5, with 8 positions matching TRBD1. The V gene's germline CDR1 is LNHDA and CDR2 SQIVND (reference sequence). V lost 8 bases to trimming and J lost 5 bases; unmatched junction nucleotides: 11. This CDR3 has 15 amino acids. CDR3 in DNA: TGTGCCAGTTTACAGGACAGGGCGGCTTATCAGCCCCAGCATTTT. This translates into CASLQDRAAYQPQHF.

This clone was counted a single time. The rearrangement joins TRBV18 to TRBJ2-2; 7 nucleotides line up with TRBD1. The junction had 16 bases not matched to a gene; V was cut back by 6 bases and J by 0 bases. This CDR3 has 19 amino acids. Germline V CDR1 and CDR2: KGHSH, LQKENI. The CDR3 spells CASSVTGIASSANTGELFF. In nucleotides, the CDR3 is TGTGCCAGCTCCGTGACAGGGATAGCTTCCTCTGCGAACACCGGGGAGCTGTTTTTT.

The chain joins TRBV4-1 to TRBJ1-2, with 8 positions matching TRBD1. Germline loops: CDR1 MGHRA, CDR2 YSYEKL. The CDR3 is 15 amino acids. Germline trimming cut 4 bases from V and 5 bases from J; bases unmatched to any gene: 9. CDR3 loop: CASSLTDRVRYGYTF. DNA of the CDR3: TGCGCCAGCAGCCTCACGGACAGGGTCCGTTATGGCTACACCTTC.

The chain couples TRBV4-1 to TRBJ2-7, with no clear D. Germline lookup yields CDR1 MGHRA and CDR2 YSYEKL. This CDR3 has 17 amino acids. V was cut by 0 bases and J by 3 bases, with 18 bases left in between. This chain's CDR3 is CASSQDIGRLVRYEQYF. CDR3 sequence (DNA): TGCGCCAGCAGCCAAGATATAGGCAGATTAGTCCGCTACGAGCAGTACTTC.